Listed below are T cell receptor beta chains from one sample, sequenced in a study of immune evolution from preneoplasia to lung adenocarcinoma. TCRdb's table, derived via immunoSEQ multiplex PCR, lists solely in-frame clones and lacks some. The data show 2,000 to 2,500 clones, around 72% seen once. Sequencing input: FFPE minimally invasive lung adenocarcinoma tissue. Every receptor here comes from a person aged 55-85 years with lung adenocarcinoma. The CDR3 runs from the conserved cysteine through the conserved F or W.

len: 12; j_gene: TRBJ2-7; v_gene: TRBV5-6; CDR3aa: CASSFSSYEQYF
len: 18; j_gene: TRBJ2-3; v_gene: TRBV9; CDR3aa: CASSASENWGYGTDTQYF
len: 16; j_gene: TRBJ2-7; v_gene: TRBV4-3; CDR3aa: CASSQGASDSGYEQYF
len: 13; j_gene: TRBJ1-1; v_gene: TRBV4-3; CDR3aa: CASSQAYESPAFF
len: 12; j_gene: TRBJ2-7; v_gene: TRBV2; CDR3aa: CASSDSSYEQYF
len: 16; j_gene: TRBJ2-5; v_gene: TRBV6-5; CDR3aa: CASSYSLAGFQETQYF
len: 16; j_gene: TRBJ2-7; v_gene: TRBV15; CDR3aa: CATSRDQASGSYEQYF
len: 18; j_gene: TRBJ2-3; v_gene: TRBV11-3; CDR3aa: CASSARLGGGAATDTQYF
len: 14; j_gene: TRBJ1-6; v_gene: TRBV6-4; CDR3aa: CASSATGENSPLHF
len: 16; j_gene: TRBJ2-7; v_gene: TRBV29-1; CDR3aa: CSVGGGLTGALHEQYF
len: 14; j_gene: TRBJ2-7; v_gene: TRBV4-1; CDR3aa: CASSQIHGTYEQYF
len: 17; j_gene: TRBJ2-5; v_gene: TRBV29-1; CDR3aa: CSVPSFELAGEQETQYF
len: 14; j_gene: TRBJ2-2; v_gene: TRBV9; CDR3aa: CASSVERGTGELFF
len: 16; j_gene: TRBJ2-5; v_gene: TRBV2; CDR3aa: CASSGASGGAGETQYF
len: 16; j_gene: TRBJ2-7; v_gene: TRBV6-6; CDR3aa: CASSYSPRTGTYEQYF
len: 16; j_gene: TRBJ2-1; v_gene: TRBV10-1; CDR3aa: CASSDLEGGSANEQFF
len: 15; j_gene: TRBJ1-2; v_gene: TRBV5-4; CDR3aa: CASSFFMGSDYGYTF
len: 16; j_gene: TRBJ1-5; v_gene: TRBV18; CDR3aa: CASSPTGGVSNQPQHF
len: 13; j_gene: TRBJ1-1; v_gene: TRBV11-2; CDR3aa: CASSRGGWTEAFF
len: 17; j_gene: TRBJ2-2; v_gene: TRBV21-1; CDR3aa: CAGKQGYYTSNTGELFF
len: 12; j_gene: TRBJ2-7; v_gene: TRBV30; CDR3aa: CAWTEGSYEQYF
len: 16; j_gene: TRBJ2-4; v_gene: TRBV5-4; CDR3aa: CASSSGQGLAKNIQYF
len: 18; j_gene: TRBJ2-2; v_gene: TRBV4-2; CDR3aa: CASSQEPLAGGQTGELFF
len: 16; j_gene: TRBJ2-1; v_gene: TRBV6-5; CDR3aa: CASSSGRVGGYNEQFF
len: 15; j_gene: TRBJ2-3; v_gene: TRBV6-1; CDR3aa: CASSESLEGADTQYF
len: 13; j_gene: TRBJ1-5; v_gene: TRBV28; CDR3aa: CASSRGSNQPQHF
len: 18; j_gene: TRBJ2-4; v_gene: TRBV15; CDR3aa: CATSRGGTGVLAKNIQYF
len: 14; j_gene: TRBJ2-4; v_gene: TRBV9; CDR3aa: CASSVGLAKNIQYF